The clone carrying this T cell receptor (beta chain) was seen at least ten times. Its antigen remains unknown. The sample originates from a study of T cell repertoires in cytomegalovirus infection. Study at large: A matching HLA type, together with CMV infection, was signaled by public TCR beta signatures. Whole-study findings and limits: Dominating the ex vivo response were HLA-C-restricted CMV-specific TCR beta clonotypes.

TCRdb recomputed calls from the reads with MiXCR, one row per CDR3 protein. The sample contains roughly 230,000 distinct CDR3 sequences, approximately 7% of which appear only once. The CDR3 sequence is 15 residues long. Germline-derived CDR1 and CDR2 are SGHTA and FQGNSA. The V and J ends lost 4 bases and 1 base respectively, with 14 bases between them. The sequenced sample consisted of PBMCs. This chain connects TRBV7-2 to TRBJ2-7; a possible D gene is TRBD1 (6 bases). The clonotype was recovered from a human donor in good health (CMV status not recorded). Some clones in this sample may be carry-over from other donors' samples. CDR3 DNA: TGTGCCAGCAGCTCGGACAGCCTCTTTTCCTACGAGCAGTACTTC. Translation gives CASSSDSLFSYEQYF.